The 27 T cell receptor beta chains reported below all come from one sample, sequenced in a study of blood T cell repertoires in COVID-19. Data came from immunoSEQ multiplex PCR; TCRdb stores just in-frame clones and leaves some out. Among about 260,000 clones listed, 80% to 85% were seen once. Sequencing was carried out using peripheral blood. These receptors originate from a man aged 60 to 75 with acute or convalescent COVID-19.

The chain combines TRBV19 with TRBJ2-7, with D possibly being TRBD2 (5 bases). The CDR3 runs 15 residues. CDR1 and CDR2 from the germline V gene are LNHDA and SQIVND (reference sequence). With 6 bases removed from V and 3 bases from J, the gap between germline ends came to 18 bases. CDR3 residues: CASSNFRSGYYEQYF. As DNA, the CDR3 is TGTGCCAGTAGCAACTTCAGAAGCGGTTACTACGAGCAGTACTTC.

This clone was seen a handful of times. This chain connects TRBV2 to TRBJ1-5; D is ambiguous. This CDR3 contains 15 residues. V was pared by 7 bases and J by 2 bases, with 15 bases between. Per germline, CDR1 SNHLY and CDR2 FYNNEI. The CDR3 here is CASKEEGWGNQPQHF. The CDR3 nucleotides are TGTGCCAGCAAGGAAGAGGGATGGGGCAATCAGCCCCAGCATTTT.

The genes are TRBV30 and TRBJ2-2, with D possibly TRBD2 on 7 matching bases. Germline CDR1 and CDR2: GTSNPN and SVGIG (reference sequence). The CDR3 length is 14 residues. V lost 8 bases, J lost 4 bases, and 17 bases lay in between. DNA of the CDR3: TGTGCCCGAGGGGGGGGATACGGCACCGGGGAGCTGTTTTTT. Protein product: CARGGGYGTGELFF.

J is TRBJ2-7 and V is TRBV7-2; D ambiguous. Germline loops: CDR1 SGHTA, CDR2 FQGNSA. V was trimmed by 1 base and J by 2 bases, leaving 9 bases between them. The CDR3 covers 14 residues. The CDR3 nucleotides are TGTGCCAGCAGCTTAGGACGGAGTCCCTACGAGCAGTACTTC. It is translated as CASSLGRSPYEQYF.

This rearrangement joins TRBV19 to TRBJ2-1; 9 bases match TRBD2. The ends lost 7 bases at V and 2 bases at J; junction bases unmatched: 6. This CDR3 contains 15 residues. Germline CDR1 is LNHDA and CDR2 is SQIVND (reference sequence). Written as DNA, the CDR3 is TGTGCCAGTACCGCTCTAGCGGGACCCTACAATGAGCAGTTCTTC. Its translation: CASTALAGPYNEQFF.

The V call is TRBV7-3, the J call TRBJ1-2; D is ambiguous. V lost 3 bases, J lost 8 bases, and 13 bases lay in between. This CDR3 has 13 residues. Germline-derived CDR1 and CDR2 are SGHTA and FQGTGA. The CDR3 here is CASSLGGDTGYTF. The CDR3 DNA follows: TGTGCCAGCAGCTTGGGCGGGGATACGGGCTACACCTTC.

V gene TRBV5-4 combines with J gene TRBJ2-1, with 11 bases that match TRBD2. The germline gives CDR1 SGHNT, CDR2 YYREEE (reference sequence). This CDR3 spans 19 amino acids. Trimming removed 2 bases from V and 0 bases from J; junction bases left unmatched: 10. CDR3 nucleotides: TGTGCCAGCAGCTTCAACCCCACTAGCGGGAGTAGCTCCTACAATGAGCAGTTCTTC. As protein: CASSFNPTSGSSSYNEQFF.

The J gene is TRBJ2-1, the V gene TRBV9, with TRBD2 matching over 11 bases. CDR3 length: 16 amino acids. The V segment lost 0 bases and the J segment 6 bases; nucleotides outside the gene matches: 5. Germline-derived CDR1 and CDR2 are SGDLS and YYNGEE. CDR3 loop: CASSVDGTSGLNEQFF. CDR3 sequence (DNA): TGTGCCAGCAGCGTAGACGGGACTAGCGGCCTCAATGAGCAGTTCTTC.

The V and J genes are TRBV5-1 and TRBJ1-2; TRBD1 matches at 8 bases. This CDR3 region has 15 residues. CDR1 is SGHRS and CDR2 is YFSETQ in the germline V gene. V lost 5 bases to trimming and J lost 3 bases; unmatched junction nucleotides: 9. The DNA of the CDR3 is TGCGCCAGCAGACAGACAGGGGATAATTACTATGGCTACACCTTC. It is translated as CASRQTGDNYYGYTF.

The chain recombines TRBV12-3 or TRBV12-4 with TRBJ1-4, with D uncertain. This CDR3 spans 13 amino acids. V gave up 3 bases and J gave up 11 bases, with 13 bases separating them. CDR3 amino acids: CASSFVPREKLFF. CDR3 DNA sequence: TGTGCCAGCAGTTTTGTCCCCCGAGAGAAACTGTTTTTT.

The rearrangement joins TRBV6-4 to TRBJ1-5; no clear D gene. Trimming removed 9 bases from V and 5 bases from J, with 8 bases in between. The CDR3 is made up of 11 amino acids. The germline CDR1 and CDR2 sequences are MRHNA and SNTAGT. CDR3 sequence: CARRRDQPQHF. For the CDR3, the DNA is TGTGCCAGGAGGAGGGATCAGCCCCAGCATTTT.

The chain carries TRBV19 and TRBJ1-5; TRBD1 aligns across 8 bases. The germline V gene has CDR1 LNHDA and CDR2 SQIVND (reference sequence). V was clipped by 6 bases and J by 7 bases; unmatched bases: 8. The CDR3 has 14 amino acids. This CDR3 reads CASRNRGLSQPQHF. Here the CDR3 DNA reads TGTGCCAGTAGGAACAGGGGGTTAAGCCAGCCCCAGCATTTT. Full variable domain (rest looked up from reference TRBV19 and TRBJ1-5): DGGITQSPKYLFRKEGQNVTLSCEQNLNHDAMYWYRQDPGQGLRLIYYSQIVNDFQKGDIAEGYSVSREKKESFPLTVTSAQKNPTAFYLCASRNRGLSQPQHFGDGTRLSIL.

CDR3 coding DNA: TGTGCCAGCAGCCTATCCATTGGTAGCGGCTCAGATACGCAGTATTTT. This sequence encodes CASSLSIGSGSDTQYF. V usage is TRBV27 and J usage is TRBJ2-3; possibly TRBD2 for D (6 bases). Trimming took off 6 bases at V and 4 bases at J, with 20 bases between the two ends. Germline CDR1 MNHEY, CDR2 SMNVEV (reference sequence). The CDR3 contains 16 residues.

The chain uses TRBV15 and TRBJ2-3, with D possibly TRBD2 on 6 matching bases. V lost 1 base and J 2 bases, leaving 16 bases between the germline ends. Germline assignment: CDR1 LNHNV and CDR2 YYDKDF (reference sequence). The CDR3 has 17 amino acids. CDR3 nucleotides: TGTGCCACCAGCAGAGGGCGGGGACTCGCTCACACAGATACGCAGTATTTT. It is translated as CATSRGRGLAHTDTQYF.

The CDR3 reads CASSPTRAGDPNYGYTF. As DNA, the CDR3 is TGTGCCAGCTCACCCACCCGGGCAGGGGATCCTAACTATGGCTACACCTTC. This sequence joins TRBV18 and TRBJ1-2, with D tentatively TRBD1 (6 bases). Looked up from germline, CDR1 is KGHSH and CDR2 is LQKENI. Trimming cost V 3 bases and J 0 bases, with 17 bases left between them. The CDR3 runs 17 residues.

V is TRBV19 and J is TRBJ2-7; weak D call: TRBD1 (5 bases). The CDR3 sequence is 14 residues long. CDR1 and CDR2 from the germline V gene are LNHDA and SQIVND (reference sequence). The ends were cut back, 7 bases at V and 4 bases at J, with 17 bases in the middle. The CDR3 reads CASTPSAGWYEQYF. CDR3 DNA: TGTGCCAGTACTCCCTCGGCAGGGTGGTACGAGCAGTACTTC.

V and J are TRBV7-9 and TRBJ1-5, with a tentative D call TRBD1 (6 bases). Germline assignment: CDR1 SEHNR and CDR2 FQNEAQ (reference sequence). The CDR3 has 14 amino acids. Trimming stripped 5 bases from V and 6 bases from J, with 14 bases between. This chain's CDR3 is CASSQGGGGQPQHF. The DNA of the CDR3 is TGTGCCAGCAGCCAAGGGGGAGGGGGTCAGCCCCAGCATTTT.

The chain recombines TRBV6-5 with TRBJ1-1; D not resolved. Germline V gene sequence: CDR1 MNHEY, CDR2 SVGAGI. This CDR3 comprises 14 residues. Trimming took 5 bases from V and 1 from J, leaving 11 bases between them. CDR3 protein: CASSPIDKNTEAFF. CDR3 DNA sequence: TGTGCCAGCAGTCCTATCGACAAGAACACTGAAGCTTTCTTT.

The CDR3 protein is CASSWGQSNTGELFF. The CDR3 DNA is TGTGCCAGCAGCTGGGGACAGTCGAACACCGGGGAGCTGTTTTTT. The chain couples TRBV5-4 to TRBJ2-2; 7 nucleotides align to TRBD1. V trimming: 3 bases; J trimming: 0 bases; junction bases outside the gene matches: 2. CDR1 and CDR2 (germline): SGHNT, YYREEE (reference sequence). The CDR3 is made up of 15 amino acids.

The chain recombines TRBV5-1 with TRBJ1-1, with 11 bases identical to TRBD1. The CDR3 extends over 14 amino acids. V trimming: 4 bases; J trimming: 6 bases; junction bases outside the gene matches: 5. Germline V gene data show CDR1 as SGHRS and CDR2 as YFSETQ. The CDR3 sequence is CASSQGQGVAEAFF. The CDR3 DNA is TGCGCCAGCAGCCAGGGACAGGGGGTTGCTGAAGCTTTCTTT.

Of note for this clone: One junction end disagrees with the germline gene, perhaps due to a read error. The CDR3: CASSLAPGGASYNEQFF. The CDR3 DNA reads TGTGCTAGCAGCTTAGCCCCCGGGGGGGCCTCCTACAATGAGCAGTTCTTC. The chain has TRBV7-7 and TRBJ2-1, with 8 bases identical to TRBD2. The CDR3 is 17 amino acids. Germline-derived CDR1 and CDR2 are SSHAT and FNYEAQ (reference sequence).

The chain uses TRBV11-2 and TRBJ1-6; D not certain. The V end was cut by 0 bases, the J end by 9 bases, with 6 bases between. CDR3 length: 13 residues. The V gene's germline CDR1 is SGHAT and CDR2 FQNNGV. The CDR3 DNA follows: TGTGCCAGCAGCTTAGATCCATTTTCACCCCTCCACTTT. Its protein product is CASSLDPFSPLHF.

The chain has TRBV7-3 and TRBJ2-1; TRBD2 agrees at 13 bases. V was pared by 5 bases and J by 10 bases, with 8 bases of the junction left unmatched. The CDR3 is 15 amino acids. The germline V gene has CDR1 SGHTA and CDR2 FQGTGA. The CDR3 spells CASSRNGLAGDEQFF. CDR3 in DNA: TGTGCCAGCAGCCGGAACGGACTAGCGGGAGACGAGCAGTTCTTC. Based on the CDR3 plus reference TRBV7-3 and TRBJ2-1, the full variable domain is GAGVSQTPSNKVTEKGKYVELRCDPISGHTALYWYRQSLGQGPEFLIYFQGTGAADDSGLPNDRFFAVRPEGSVSTLKIQRTERGDSAVYLCASSRNGLAGDEQFFGPGTRLTVL.

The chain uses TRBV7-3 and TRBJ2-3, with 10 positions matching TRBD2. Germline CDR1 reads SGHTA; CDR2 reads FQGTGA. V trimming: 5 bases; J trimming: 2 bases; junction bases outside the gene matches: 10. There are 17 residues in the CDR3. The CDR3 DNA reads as TGTGCCAGCAGCCAGATTAGCGGGGGGCCTAACACAGATACGCAGTATTTT. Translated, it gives CASSQISGGPNTDTQYF.

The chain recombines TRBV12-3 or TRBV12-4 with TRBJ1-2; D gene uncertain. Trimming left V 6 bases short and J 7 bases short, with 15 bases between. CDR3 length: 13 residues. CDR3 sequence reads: CASSPYWAVGYTF. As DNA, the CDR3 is TGTGCCAGCAGCCCCTACTGGGCAGTTGGCTACACCTTC.

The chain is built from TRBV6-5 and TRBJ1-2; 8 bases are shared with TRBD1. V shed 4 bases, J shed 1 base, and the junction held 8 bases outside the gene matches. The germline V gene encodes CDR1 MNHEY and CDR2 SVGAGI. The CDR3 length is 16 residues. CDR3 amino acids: CASSSGQAFFNYGYTF. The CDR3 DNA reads TGTGCCAGCAGTTCGGGACAGGCTTTCTTTAACTATGGCTACACCTTC.

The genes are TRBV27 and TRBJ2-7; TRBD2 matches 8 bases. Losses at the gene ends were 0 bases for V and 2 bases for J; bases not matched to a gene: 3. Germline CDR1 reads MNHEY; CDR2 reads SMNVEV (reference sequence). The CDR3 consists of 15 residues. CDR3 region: CASSLSSGNTYEQYF. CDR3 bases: TGTGCCAGCAGTTTATCTAGCGGGAATACCTACGAGCAGTACTTC.